This entry describes one T cell receptor beta chain. Sequencing used cDNA as its template, made by extracting RNA and reverse transcribing it. Assay used: immunoSEQ multiplex PCR; TCRdb lists only in-frame clones, some missing. The data hold 150,000 to 200,000 clones, with approximately 53% observed a single time. Trimming took off 0 bases at V and 4 bases at J, with 14 bases between the two ends. CDR3 size: 15 residues. CDR1 and CDR2 (germline): SGHDT, YYEEEE. Treatment given: oral pan-JAK inhibitor, 5-10 mg twice daily. Lesional scalp punch biopsies and peripheral blood were collected from alopecia areata patients. Sorting from PBMCs produced CD4+ and CD8+ T cells. The record originates from a study of CD8+ T cells in alopecia areata. Study background: Twice a day, 5 to 10 mg of oral tofacitinib was administered to treated patients.

The input for sequencing was CD8+ T cells sorted from blood, taken at week 24, from a patient treated with tofacitinib. The chain employs TRBV5-6 and TRBJ2-7; possibly TRBD1 or TRBD2 for D (5 bases each). This clonotype was obtained from a human donor with alopecia areata. The DNA for the CDR3 is TGTGCCAGCAGCTTGGATTCTCAGGGAGCATACGAGCAGTACTTC. Its translation is CASSLDSQGAYEQYF.